This T cell receptor beta chain emerged from a study of control samples from healthy donors and cancer patients. Assay: immunoSEQ multiplex PCR; the TCRdb copy retains only in-frame clones and omits some. The sample lists under 110,000 clones; around nine tenths were seen once. The CDR3 loop spans 14 amino acids. The germline CDR1 and CDR2 sequences are SNHLY and FYNNEI. Trimming removed 9 bases at V and 5 bases at J, with 19 bases between. V is TRBV2 and J is TRBJ1-2; D remains ambiguous. The receptor was derived from a man aged 25-40 years in good health. The source material was blood. CDR3 in amino acids: CARGRREDPYGYTF. The CDR3 nucleotides read TGTGCCAGGGGCCGGCGGGAGGACCCATATGGCTACACCTTC.